These T cell receptor beta chains were read from a single sample in a study of regulatory T cells in long-lasting Graves disease. TCRdb redid the calling of the multiplex PCR reads with MiXCR, one entry per CDR3 protein. The profile shows more than 650,000 distinct CDR3 sequences, approximately 29% of them singletons. The sequencing used peripheral blood mononuclear cells (PBMCs), collected when the disease was refractory, from a patient treated with antithyroid drugs. All receptors come from a female donor with Graves disease. Each CDR3 is given with its conserved first and last residue. The D gene is left open where the match is weak. Clone sizes are given selectively: once, few, many, or a class where the clone is expanded.

J gene	V gene	clone size	D gene	CDR3 protein	CDR3 DNA
TRBJ2-7	TRBV13	many	NA	CASSLGLRYEQYF	TGTGCCAGCAGCTTAGGCCTCAGGTACGAGCAGTACTTC
TRBJ1-1	TRBV20-1	NA	TRBD1	CSARKEAGGLNTEAFF	TGCAGTGCTAGGAAGGAGGCAGGGGGCTTGAACACTGAAGCTTTCTTT
TRBJ2-7	TRBV7-9	NA	NA	CASSLPRGREGQYF	TGTGCCAGCAGCCTTCCCAGGGGAAGGGAAGGGCAGTACTTC
TRBJ1-6	TRBV25-1	few	NA	CASSDPPNSPLHF	TGTGCCAGCAGTGACCCGCCTAATTCACCCCTCCACTTT
TRBJ1-2	TRBV5-1	NA	NA	CASSLEGHSAYGYTF	TGCGCCAGCAGCTTGGAGGGGCATAGTGCCTATGGCTACACCTTC
TRBJ1-6	TRBV28	NA	NA	CASSFGGRSYNSPLHF	TGTGCCAGCAGTTTCGGGGGGCGCTCCTATAATTCACCCCTCCACTTT
TRBJ1-5	TRBV12-3/TRBV12-4	many	NA	CASRVVGVASQPQHF	TGTGCCAGCAGGGTGGTAGGGGTGGCGAGTCAGCCCCAGCATTTT
TRBJ2-1	TRBV2	NA	NA	CASSEAGIGEQFF	TGTGCCAGCAGTGAAGCGGGAATCGGTGAGCAGTTCTTC
TRBJ1-5	TRBV28	many	TRBD1	CASSTAGTGAIWSNQPQHF	TGTGCCAGCAGTACAGCCGGGACAGGGGCGATTTGGAGCAATCAGCCCCAGCATTTT
TRBJ1-6	TRBV6-1	NA	NA	CASSRLQQNSPLHF	TGTGCCAGCAGCCGGTTGCAGCAGAATTCACCCCTCCACTTT
TRBJ1-2	TRBV5-1	few	NA	CASSFSHGYTF	TGCGCCAGCAGCTTTAGCCATGGCTACACCTTC
TRBJ1-1	TRBV12-3/TRBV12-4	many	NA	CASSPNGVANTEAFF	TGTGCCAGCAGTCCAAACGGGGTCGCGAACACTGAAGCTTTCTTT
TRBJ2-7	TRBV30	few	NA	CAWRMTGYGGEQYF	TGTGCCTGGAGGATGACAGGGTACGGGGGCGAGCAGTACTTC
TRBJ2-5	TRBV11-2	few	TRBD1	CASSPRGQRRQETQYF	TGTGCCAGCAGCCCCAGGGGACAGAGAAGGCAAGAGACCCAGTACTTC
TRBJ1-5	TRBV12-3/TRBV12-4	few	NA	CASSLGSTSTRPQHF	TGTGCCAGCAGTTTAGGCTCGACAAGTACTAGGCCCCAGCATTTT
TRBJ2-5	TRBV7-7	few	TRBD1	CASSPQQGPAAETQYF	TGTGCCAGCAGCCCTCAACAGGGGCCCGCCGCGGAGACCCAGTACTTC
TRBJ2-5	TRBV5-1	few	TRBD2	CASSQGVAGDVETQYF	TGCGCCAGCAGCCAGGGGGTAGCGGGAGATGTCGAGACCCAGTACTTC
TRBJ1-1	TRBV20-1	NA	TRBD1	CSANQGGTMNTEAFF	TGCAGTGCAAATCAGGGGGGTACCATGAACACTGAAGCTTTCTTT
TRBJ1-2	TRBV5-1	NA	TRBD1	CASSPGQGPTNYGYTF	TGCGCCAGCAGTCCGGGACAGGGACCTACTAACTATGGCTACACCTTC
TRBJ2-4	TRBV5-1	NA	TRBD1	CASSLETGLAKNIQYF	TGCGCCAGCAGCCTAGAGACAGGGCTCGCCAAAAACATTCAGTACTTC
TRBJ1-2	TRBV6-5	NA	TRBD1	CASSYGLDRVTNYGYTF	TGTGCCAGCAGTTACGGGCTAGACAGGGTTACTAACTATGGCTACACCTTC
TRBJ1-5	TRBV12-3/TRBV12-4	many	TRBD1	CASSGGDRSSNQPQHF	TGTGCCAGCAGTGGGGGGGACAGGAGTAGCAATCAGCCCCAGCATTTT
TRBJ1-5	TRBV20-1	few	NA	CSARVTTGLQPQHF	TGCAGTGCTAGAGTGACGACGGGTCTCCAGCCCCAGCATTTT
TRBJ1-1	TRBV28	many	NA	CASRELNTEAFF	TGTGCCAGCAGAGAGTTGAACACTGAAGCTTTCTTT
TRBJ2-1	TRBV20-1	few	NA	CSAKNRGGGHNEQFF	TGCAGTGCTAAGAATCGGGGCGGAGGGCACAATGAGCAGTTCTTC
TRBJ1-5	TRBV27	NA	NA	CASRGGGSTPQHF	TGTGCCAGCAGGGGGGGGGGGAGCACGCCCCAGCATTTT
TRBJ2-2	TRBV30	NA	NA	CAWGYMNTGELFF	TGTGCCTGGGGTTACATGAACACCGGGGAGCTGTTTTTT
TRBJ2-7	TRBV10-3	few	TRBD2	CAIGLDPYEQYF	TGTGCCATCGGACTAGACCCCTACGAGCAGTACTTC
TRBJ1-5	TRBV28	NA	NA	CASSLRADRERNQPQHF	TGTGCCAGCAGCCTAAGGGCGGACCGAGAACGCAATCAGCCCCAGCATTTT
TRBJ1-2	TRBV19	NA	TRBD1	CASTEGTGSYGYTF	TGTGCCAGTACGGAAGGGACAGGTTCCTATGGCTACACCTTC
TRBJ2-7	TRBV5-1	NA	TRBD2	CASSRSVREIMYF	TGCGCCAGCAGCCGGTCCGTGCGGGAGATAATGTACTTC
TRBJ2-5	TRBV6-1	few	TRBD2	CASKDRPGLAGGVQETQYF	TGTGCCAGTAAAGATCGCCCCGGACTAGCGGGAGGGGTCCAAGAGACCCAGTACTTC
TRBJ1-5	TRBV7-7	few	NA	CASSLCDKNQPQHF	TGTGCTAGCAGCTTATGTGACAAAAATCAGCCCCAGCATTTT
TRBJ2-7	TRBV29-1	NA	TRBD1	CSSYSVGQGANEQYF	TGCAGCTCCTACTCAGTCGGACAGGGGGCCAACGAGCAGTACTTC
TRBJ2-7	TRBV12-5	few	NA	CASGLGPTFSPVNEQYF	TGTGCTAGTGGTTTGGGCCCTACGTTCTCCCCCGTCAACGAGCAGTACTTC
TRBJ1-1	TRBV6-1	few	NA	CASRLSGEAIGAFF	TGTGCCAGCAGGCTCTCCGGGGAGGCCATTGGAGCTTTCTTT
TRBJ1-6	TRBV30	few	NA	CAWSAVRRSTLHF	TGTGCCTGGAGTGCCGTCCGAAGGTCGACCCTCCACTTT
TRBJ1-2	TRBV6-1	few	TRBD1	CASSEDPGTAYGYTF	TGTGCCAGCAGTGAAGACCCCGGGACAGCTTATGGCTACACCTTC
TRBJ2-5	TRBV20-1	NA	NA	CSASNPGQETQYF	TGCAGTGCTAGCAACCCGGGGCAAGAGACCCAGTACTTC
TRBJ1-1	TRBV6-1	NA	NA	CASSEVAEAFF	TGTGCCAGCAGTGAAGTCGCTGAAGCTTTCTTT
TRBJ1-2	TRBV5-1	NA	NA	CASSLGQSGGYTF	TGCGCCAGCAGCTTGGGGCAGTCTGGTGGCTACACCTTC
TRBJ1-5	TRBV12-3/TRBV12-4	few	TRBD1	CASSFGGQGFGQPQHF	TGTGCCAGCAGTTTCGGGGGACAGGGGTTTGGTCAGCCCCAGCATTTT
TRBJ1-6	TRBV14	few	TRBD1	CASSQPGQGLNSPLHF	TGTGCCAGCAGCCAACCGGGACAGGGGTTGAATTCACCCCTCCACTTT
TRBJ2-7	TRBV11-2	once	TRBD2	CVSTLERGSPYGQYF	TGTGTCAGCACCCTCGAGCGGGGATCCCCCTACGGGCAGTACTTC
TRBJ1-5	TRBV18	NA	NA	CASSTEQSNQPQHF	TGTGCCAGCTCAACAGAGCAGAGCAATCAGCCCCAGCATTTT
TRBJ1-1	TRBV10-2	NA	TRBD1	CASSEGTGLSTEAFF	TGCGCCAGCAGTGAGGGGACAGGGTTGAGCACTGAAGCTTTCTTT
TRBJ2-6	TRBV12-3/TRBV12-4	few	TRBD1	CASRGQAGANVLTF	TGTGCCAGCAGGGGACAGGCTGGGGCCAACGTCCTGACTTTC
TRBJ1-1	TRBV28	many	NA	CASSLDPRGTNTEAFF	TGTGCCAGCAGTTTAGATCCCCGGGGTACGAACACTGAAGCTTTCTTT
TRBJ1-1	TRBV9	NA	TRBD1	CASSPRGGRGTEAFF	TGTGCCAGCAGCCCCAGGGGGGGTCGAGGCACTGAAGCTTTCTTT